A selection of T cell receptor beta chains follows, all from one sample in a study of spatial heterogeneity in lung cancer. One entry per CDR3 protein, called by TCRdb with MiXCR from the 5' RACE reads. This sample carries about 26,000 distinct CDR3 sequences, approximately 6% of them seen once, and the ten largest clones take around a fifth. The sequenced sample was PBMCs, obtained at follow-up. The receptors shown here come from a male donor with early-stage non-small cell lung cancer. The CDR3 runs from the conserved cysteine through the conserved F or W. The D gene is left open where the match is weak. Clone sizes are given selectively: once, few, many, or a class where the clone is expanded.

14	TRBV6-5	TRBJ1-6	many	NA	TGTGCCAGCAGTTACTCGATGGCCCTATCACCCCTCCACTTT	CASSYSMALSPLHF
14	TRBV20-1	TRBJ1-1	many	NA	TGCAGTGCTAGAGATTTCCAGGGGACCACTGAAGCTTTCTTT	CSARDFQGTTEAFF
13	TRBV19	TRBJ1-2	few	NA	TGTGCCAGTAAGGAGGGAGAGTGGTATGGCTACACCTTC	CASKEGEWYGYTF
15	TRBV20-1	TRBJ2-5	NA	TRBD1	TGCAGTGCTAGTCAACGGACAGGGGGACAAGAGACCCAGTACTTC	CSASQRTGGQETQYF
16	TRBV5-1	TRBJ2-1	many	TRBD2	TGCGCCAGCAGCCTCCGACTAGCGGGGACCTACAATGAGCAGTTCTTC	CASSLRLAGTYNEQFF
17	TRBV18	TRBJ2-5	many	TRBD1	TGTGCCAGCTCACCACGGGGGACAGCTTACTACCAAGAGACCCAGTACTTC	CASSPRGTAYYQETQYF
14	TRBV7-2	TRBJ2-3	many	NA	TGTGCCAGCAGCTTAGGTTTTGGGTCAGATACGCAGTATTTT	CASSLGFGSDTQYF
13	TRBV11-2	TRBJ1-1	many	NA	TGTGCCAGCAGCTTTGTGAAGAACACTGAAGCTTTCTTT	CASSFVKNTEAFF
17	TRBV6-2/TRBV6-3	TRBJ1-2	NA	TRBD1	TGTGCCAGCAGCTCCTGGACAGGGGGCCAAACTAACTATGACTACACCTTC	CASSSWTGGQTNYDYTF
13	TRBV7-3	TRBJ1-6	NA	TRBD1	TGTGCCAGCAGCTTACAGGGGGACTCACCCCTCCACTTT	CASSLQGDSPLHF
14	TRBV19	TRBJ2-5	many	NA	TGTGCCAGTGGTCGAGGTGGGCACCAAGAGACCCAGTACTTC	CASGRGGHQETQYF
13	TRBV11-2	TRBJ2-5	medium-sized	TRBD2	TGTGCCAGCAGCCCCGGACTAGAAGAGACCCAGTACTTC	CASSPGLEETQYF
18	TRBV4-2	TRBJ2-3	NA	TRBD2	TGTGCCAGCAGCCAAGAGCCCTCCGGGACTAGCGAGGCAGATACGCAGTATTTT	CASSQEPSGTSEADTQYF
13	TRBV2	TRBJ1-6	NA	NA	TGTGCCAGCAGTCGCCCGTATAATTCACCCCTCCACTTT	CASSRPYNSPLHF
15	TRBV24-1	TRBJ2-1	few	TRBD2	TGTGCCACCAGTGAGAGCGGGGGTTTGATAAATGAGCAGTTCTTC	CATSESGGLINEQFF
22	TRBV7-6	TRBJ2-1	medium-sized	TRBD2	TGTGCCAGCAGCGGCAGCGCGGCCGAGGGACTAGCGGGAGGTAGATCCTACAATGAGCAGTTCTTC	CASSGSAAEGLAGGRSYNEQFF
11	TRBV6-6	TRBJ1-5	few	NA	TGTGCCAGCAGGCGGGAACAGCCCCAGCATTTT	CASRREQPQHF
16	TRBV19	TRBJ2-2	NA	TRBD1	TGTGCCAGTAGCAACACCGGACAGGGGAACACCGGGGAGCTGTTTTTT	CASSNTGQGNTGELFF
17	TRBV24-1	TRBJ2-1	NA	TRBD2	TGTGCCACCAGCACTGGAGGGTCGGGGGGCTCCTACAATGAGCAGTTCTTC	CATSTGGSGGSYNEQFF
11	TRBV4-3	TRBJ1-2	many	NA	TGCGCCAGCAGCCAAGGATCAATGGTATCCTTC	CASSQGSMVSF
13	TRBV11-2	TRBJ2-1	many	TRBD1	TGTGCCAGCAGCTTAAACAGGGGAGATGAGCAGTTCTTC	CASSLNRGDEQFF
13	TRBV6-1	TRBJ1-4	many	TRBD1	TGTGCCAGCGCCCGGGACAGAGATGAAAAACTGTTTTTT	CASARDRDEKLFF
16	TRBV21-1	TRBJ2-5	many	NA	TGTGCCAGCAGCAAAGCGCGGATGAGCCCTGCCCCCAGTGACGACTTC	CASSKARMSPAPSDDF
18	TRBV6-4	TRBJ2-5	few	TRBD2	TGTGCCAGCAGTCACGGGCTAGCGGGGGCACCTACGCCAGAGACCCAGTACTTC	CASSHGLAGAPTPETQYF
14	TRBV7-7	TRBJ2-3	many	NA	TGTGCTAGCAGCGCTTCGGGGCCACGAAACACGCAGTATTTT	CASSASGPRNTQYF
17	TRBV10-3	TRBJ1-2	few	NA	TGTGCCATCAGTGAGTCGGAAGGACAGAGGGTTAACTATGGCTACACCTTC	CAISESEGQRVNYGYTF
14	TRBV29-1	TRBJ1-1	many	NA	TGCAGCGTTGCTGAACCTGGGGTGAACACTGAAGCTTTCTTT	CSVAEPGVNTEAFF
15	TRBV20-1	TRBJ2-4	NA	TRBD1	TGCAGTGCTAGAGAGGACAGGGGGCCCAAAAACATTCAGTACTTC	CSAREDRGPKNIQYF
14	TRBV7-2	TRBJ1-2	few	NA	TGTGCCAGCAGCGCAAGGACGGACAACTATGGCTACACCTTC	CASSARTDNYGYTF
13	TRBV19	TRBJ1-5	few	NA	TGTGCCAGTAGCCGACAGGAGCAGTGGCCCCAGCATTTT	CASSRQEQWPQHF
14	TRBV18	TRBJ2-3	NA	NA	TGTGCCAGCTCACCACTGGTGACGACAGATACGCAGTATTTT	CASSPLVTTDTQYF
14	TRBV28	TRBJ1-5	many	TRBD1	TGTGCCAGCAGCCCTAGACAGGGGTGGGAGCCCCAGCATTTT	CASSPRQGWEPQHF
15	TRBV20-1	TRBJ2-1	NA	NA	TGCAGTGCTAGCGAAAACACCGGGGCCAACAATGAGCAGTTCTTC	CSASENTGANNEQFF
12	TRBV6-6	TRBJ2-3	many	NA	TGTGCCAGCAGTTCGGGCCCCAATACGCAGTATTTT	CASSSGPNTQYF
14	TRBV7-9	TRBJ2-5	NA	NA	TGTGCCAGCAGCCCGCTGGGGGAAGGAGAGACCCAGTACTTC	CASSPLGEGETQYF
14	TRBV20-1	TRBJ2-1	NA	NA	TGCAGTGCTAGAGATCTACAGGTTTACAATGAGCAGTTCTTC	CSARDLQVYNEQFF
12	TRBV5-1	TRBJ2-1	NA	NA	TGCGCCAGCAGCTTCTCGAGCAATGAGCAGTTCTTC	CASSFSSNEQFF
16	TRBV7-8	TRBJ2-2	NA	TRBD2	TGTGCCAGCAGCCCCACTAGCGGGGGATACACCGGGGAGCTGTTTTTT	CASSPTSGGYTGELFF
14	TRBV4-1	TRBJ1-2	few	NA	TGCGCCAGCAGCCAGCCACAGAGAACGGATGGCTACACCTTC	CASSQPQRTDGYTF
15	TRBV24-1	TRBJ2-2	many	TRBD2	TGTGCCACCAGTCGAGACGGGGGGGCCGGCGGGGAGCTGTTTTTT	CATSRDGGAGGELFF
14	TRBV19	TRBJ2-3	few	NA	TGTGCCAGTAGTATTGAGAGGGTCGCAGATACGCAGTATTTT	CASSIERVADTQYF
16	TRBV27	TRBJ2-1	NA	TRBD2	TGTGCCAGCAGTTTAGCGGCGGGGGGGGTCTACAATGAGCAGTTCTTC	CASSLAAGGVYNEQFF
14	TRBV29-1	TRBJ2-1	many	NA	TGCAGCGCCCGACCGAACGGAGAATTTAATGAGCAGTTCTTC	CSARPNGEFNEQFF
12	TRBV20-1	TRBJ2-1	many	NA	TGCAGTGCTTCCCGGGAGAACAATGAGCAGTTCTTC	CSASRENNEQFF
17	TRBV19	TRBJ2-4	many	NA	TGTGCCAGTAGTTTCCCCATTCTAAATCCTGCCAAAAACATTCAGTACTTC	CASSFPILNPAKNIQYF
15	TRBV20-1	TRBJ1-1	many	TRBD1	TGCAGTGCTAGAGATCGTAGGGGGCGCGGCACTGAAGCTTTCTTT	CSARDRRGRGTEAFF
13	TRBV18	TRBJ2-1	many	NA	TGTGCCAGCTCACCACCGTCCGGCGGTGAGCAGTTCTTC	CASSPPSGGEQFF
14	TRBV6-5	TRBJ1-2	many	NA	TGTGCCAGCAGTTACCAGGGCGGGGTCGATGGCTACACCTTC	CASSYQGGVDGYTF
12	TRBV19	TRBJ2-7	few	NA	TGTGCCAGTAGATCCCAGACTTACGAGCAGTACTTC	CASRSQTYEQYF
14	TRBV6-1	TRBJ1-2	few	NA	TGTGCCAGCAGTGAACAGGGAGCCTACTATGGCTACACCTTC	CASSEQGAYYGYTF
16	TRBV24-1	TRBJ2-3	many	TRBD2	TGTGCCACCATGGCCGCCGAGACTAGCGGTACAGATACGCAGTATTTT	CATMAAETSGTDTQYF